Below, one TCR beta chain is given with its context. Its antigen is still unknown. The V gene's germline CDR1 is SNHLY and CDR2 FYNNEI. V shed 6 bases, J shed 2 bases, and the junction held 5 bases outside the gene matches. The CDR3 is made up of 14 amino acids. This entry comes from a study of vaccination effects on CD4 cells after COVID-19. Profiled with immunoSEQ multiplex PCR; TCRdb holds only in-frame clones, not every one. Of 43,000 or so clones listed, roughly three quarters were seen once; the top ten hold around 6.7%. Following 10 days of culture, CD4+ T cells were isolated. Two-dose vaccination with either BNT162b2 or mRNA-1273 was given to the participants.

The TCR originated in a human donor who received a COVID-19 vaccine. The V and J genes are TRBV2 and TRBJ1-2; the match to TRBD1 covers 8 bases. The sequenced sample was CD4+ T cells from PBMCs cultured without peptide, obtained after COVID-19 vaccination. CDR3 region: CASRNGTGNYGYTF. The CDR3 bases are TGTGCCAGCAGAAACGGGACAGGCAACTATGGCTACACCTTC.